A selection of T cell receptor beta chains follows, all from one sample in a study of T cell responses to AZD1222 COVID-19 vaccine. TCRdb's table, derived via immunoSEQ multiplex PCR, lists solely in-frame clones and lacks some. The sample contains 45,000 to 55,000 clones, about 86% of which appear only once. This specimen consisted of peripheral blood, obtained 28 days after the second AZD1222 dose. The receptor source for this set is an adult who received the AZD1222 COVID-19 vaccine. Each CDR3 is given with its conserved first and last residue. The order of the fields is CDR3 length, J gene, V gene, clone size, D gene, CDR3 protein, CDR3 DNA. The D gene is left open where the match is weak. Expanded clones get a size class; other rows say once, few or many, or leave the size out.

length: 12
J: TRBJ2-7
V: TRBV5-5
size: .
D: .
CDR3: CASSLTSYEQYF
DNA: TGTGCCAGCAGCTTGACCTCCTACGAGCAGTACTTC

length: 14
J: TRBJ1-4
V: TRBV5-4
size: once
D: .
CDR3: CASSYRQINEKLFF
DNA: TGTGCCAGCAGCTATAGACAGATTAATGAAAAACTGTTTTTT

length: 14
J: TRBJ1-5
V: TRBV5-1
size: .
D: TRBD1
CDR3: CASSLGTGGQPQHF
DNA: TGCGCCAGCAGCCTTGGGACAGGGGGTCAGCCCCAGCATTTT

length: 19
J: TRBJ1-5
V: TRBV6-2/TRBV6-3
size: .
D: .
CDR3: CASSYPANSTGHLGQPQHF
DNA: TGTGCCAGCAGTTACCCGGCCAACTCGACAGGCCACTTAGGGCAGCCCCAGCATTTT

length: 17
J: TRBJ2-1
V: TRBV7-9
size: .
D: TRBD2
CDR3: CASSLAGLAGSYNEQFF
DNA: TGTGCCAGCAGCTTAGCGGGACTAGCGGGCTCCTACAATGAGCAGTTCTTC

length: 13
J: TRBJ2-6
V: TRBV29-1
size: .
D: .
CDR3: CSARVSGANVLTF
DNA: TGCAGCGCACGAGTCTCTGGGGCCAACGTCCTGACTTTC

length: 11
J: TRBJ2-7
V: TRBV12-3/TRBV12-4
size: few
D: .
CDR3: CASSSRVEQYF
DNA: TGTGCCAGCAGCTCCAGGGTCGAGCAGTACTTC

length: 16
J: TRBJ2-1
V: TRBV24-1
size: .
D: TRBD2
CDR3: CATSDPIAGGGNEQFF
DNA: TGTGCCACCAGTGATCCTATAGCGGGAGGGGGCAATGAGCAGTTCTTC

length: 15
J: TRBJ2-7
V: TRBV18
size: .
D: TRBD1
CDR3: CASSLGQGGGSEQYF
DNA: TGTGCCAGCTCACTTGGACAGGGAGGTGGATCCGAGCAGTACTTC

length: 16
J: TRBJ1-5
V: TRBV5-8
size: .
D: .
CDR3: CASSLQGAARFQPQHF
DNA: TGTGCCAGCAGCTTGCAGGGAGCGGCACGATTTCAGCCCCAGCATTTT

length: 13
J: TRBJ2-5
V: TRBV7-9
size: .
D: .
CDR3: CASSRAGSETQYF
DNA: TGTGCCAGCAGCCGGGCGGGTTCAGAGACCCAGTACTTC

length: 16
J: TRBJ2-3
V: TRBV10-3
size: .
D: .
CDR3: CAISESTGPYTDTQYF
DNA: TGTGCCATCAGTGAGTCCACAGGGCCCTACACAGATACGCAGTATTTT

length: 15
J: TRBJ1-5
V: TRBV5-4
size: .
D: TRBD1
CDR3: CASSPGTGKNQPQHF
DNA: TGTGCCAGCAGCCCCGGGACAGGGAAAAATCAGCCCCAGCATTTT

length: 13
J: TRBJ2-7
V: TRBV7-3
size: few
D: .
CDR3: CASSLSDSYEQYF
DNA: TGTGCCAGCAGCTTATCCGACTCCTACGAGCAGTACTTC

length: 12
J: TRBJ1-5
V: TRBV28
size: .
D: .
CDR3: CASSRSNQPQHF
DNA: TGTGCCAGCAGTCGATCTAATCAGCCCCAGCATTTT

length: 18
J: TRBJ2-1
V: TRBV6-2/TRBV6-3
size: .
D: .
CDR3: CASSYSPDRERSYNEQFF
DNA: TGTGCCAGCAGTTACTCCCCCGACCGGGAAAGGTCCTACAATGAGCAGTTCTTC

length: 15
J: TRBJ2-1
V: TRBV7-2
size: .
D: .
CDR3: CASSSDGGSYNEQFF
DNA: TGTGCCAGCAGCTCAGACGGGGGCTCCTACAATGAGCAGTTCTTC

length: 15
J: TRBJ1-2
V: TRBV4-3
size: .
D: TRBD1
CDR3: CASSQDHTGGYGYTF
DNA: TGCGCCAGCAGCCAAGATCATACAGGGGGATATGGCTACACCTTC

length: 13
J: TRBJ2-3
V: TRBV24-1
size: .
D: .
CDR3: CATSSNLAGTQYF
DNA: TGTGCCACCAGTTCAAATTTGGCGGGGACGCAGTATTTT

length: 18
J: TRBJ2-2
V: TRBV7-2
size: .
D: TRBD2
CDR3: CASSWGTSIGTGTGELFF
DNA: TGTGCCAGCAGCTGGGGGACTAGCATAGGGACTGGCACCGGGGAGCTGTTTTTT

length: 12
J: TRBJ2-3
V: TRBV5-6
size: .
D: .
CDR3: CASTRSGDTQYF
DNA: TGTGCCAGCACCAGATCGGGGGATACGCAGTATTTT

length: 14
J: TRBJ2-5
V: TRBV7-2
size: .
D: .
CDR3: CASSLTSGQETQYF
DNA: TGTGCCAGCAGCTTAACCAGCGGGCAAGAGACCCAGTACTTC

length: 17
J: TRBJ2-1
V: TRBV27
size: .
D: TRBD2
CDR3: CASSFGLAGGAYNEQFF
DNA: TGTGCCAGCAGTTTTGGACTAGCGGGAGGGGCCTACAATGAGCAGTTCTTC